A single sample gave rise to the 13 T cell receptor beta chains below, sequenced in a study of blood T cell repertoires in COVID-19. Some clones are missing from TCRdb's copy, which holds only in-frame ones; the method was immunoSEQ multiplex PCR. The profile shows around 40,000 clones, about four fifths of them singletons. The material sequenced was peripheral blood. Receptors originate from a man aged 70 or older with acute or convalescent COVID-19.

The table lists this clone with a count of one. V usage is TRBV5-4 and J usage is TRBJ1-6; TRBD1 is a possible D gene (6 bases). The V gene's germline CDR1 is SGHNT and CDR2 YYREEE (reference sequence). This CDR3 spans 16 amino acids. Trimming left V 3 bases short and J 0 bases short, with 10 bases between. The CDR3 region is CASSSWGLSYNSPLHF. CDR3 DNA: TGTGCCAGCAGCTCCTGGGGGCTCTCCTATAATTCACCCCTCCACTTT. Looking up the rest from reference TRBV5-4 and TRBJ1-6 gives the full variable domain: ETGVTQSPTHLIKTRGQQVTLRCSSQSGHNTVSWYQQALGQGPQFIFQYYREEENGRGNFPPRFSGLQFPNYSSELNVNALELDDSALYLCASSSWGLSYNSPLHFGNGTRLTVT.

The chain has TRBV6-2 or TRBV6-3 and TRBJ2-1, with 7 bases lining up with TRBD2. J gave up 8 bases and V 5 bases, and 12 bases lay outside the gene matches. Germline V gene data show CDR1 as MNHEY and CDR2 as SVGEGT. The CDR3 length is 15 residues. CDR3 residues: CASSNLAVESYEQFF. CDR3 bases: TGTGCCAGCAGTAATCTAGCGGTGGAGAGCTATGAGCAGTTCTTC.

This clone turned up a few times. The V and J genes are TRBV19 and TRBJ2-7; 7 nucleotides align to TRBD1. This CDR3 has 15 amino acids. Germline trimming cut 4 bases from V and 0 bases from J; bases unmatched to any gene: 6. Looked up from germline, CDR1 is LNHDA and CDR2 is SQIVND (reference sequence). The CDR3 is CASSRPGQSSYEQYF. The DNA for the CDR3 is TGTGCCAGTAGTAGACCGGGACAGAGCTCCTACGAGCAGTACTTC.

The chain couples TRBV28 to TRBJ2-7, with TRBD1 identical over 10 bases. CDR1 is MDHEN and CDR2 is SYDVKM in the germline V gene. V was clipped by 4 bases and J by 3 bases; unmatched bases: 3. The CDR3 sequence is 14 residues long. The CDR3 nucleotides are TGTGCCAGCAGTTCCGGGACAGGGGTCTACGAGCAGTACTTC. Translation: CASSSGTGVYEQYF.

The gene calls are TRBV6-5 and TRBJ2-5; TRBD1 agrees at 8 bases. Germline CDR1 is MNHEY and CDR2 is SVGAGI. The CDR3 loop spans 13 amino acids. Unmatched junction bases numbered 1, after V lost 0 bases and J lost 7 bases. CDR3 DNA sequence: TGTGCCAGCAGTTACTCGGACAGGGTGACCCAGTACTTC. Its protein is CASSYSDRVTQYF.

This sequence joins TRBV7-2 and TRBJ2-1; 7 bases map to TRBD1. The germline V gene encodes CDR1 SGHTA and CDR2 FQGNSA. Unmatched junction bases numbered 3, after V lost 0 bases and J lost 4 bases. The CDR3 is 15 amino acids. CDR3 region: CASSLAPTGYNEQFF. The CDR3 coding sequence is TGTGCCAGCAGCTTAGCCCCGACAGGGTACAATGAGCAGTTCTTC.

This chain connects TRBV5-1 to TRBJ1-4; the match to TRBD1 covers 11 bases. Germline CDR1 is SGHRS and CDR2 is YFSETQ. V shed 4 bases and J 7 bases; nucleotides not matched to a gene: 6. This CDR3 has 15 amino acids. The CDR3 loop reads CASSSGTGGLEKLFF. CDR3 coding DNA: TGCGCCAGCAGCAGCGGGACAGGGGGGCTTGAAAAACTGTTTTTT. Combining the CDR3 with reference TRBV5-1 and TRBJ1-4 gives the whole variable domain KAGVTQTPRYLIKTRGQQVTLSCSPISGHRSVSWYQQTPGQGLQFLFEYFSETQRNKGNFPGRFSGRQFSNSRSEMNVSTLELGDSALYLCASSSGTGGLEKLFFGSGTQLSVL.

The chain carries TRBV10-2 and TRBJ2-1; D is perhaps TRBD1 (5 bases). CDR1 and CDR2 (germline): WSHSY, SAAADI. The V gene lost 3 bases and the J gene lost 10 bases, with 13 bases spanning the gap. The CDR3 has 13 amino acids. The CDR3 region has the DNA TGCGCCAGCAGTGAAGAAGGGGTCCGGGAGCAGTTCTTC. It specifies CASSEEGVREQFF.

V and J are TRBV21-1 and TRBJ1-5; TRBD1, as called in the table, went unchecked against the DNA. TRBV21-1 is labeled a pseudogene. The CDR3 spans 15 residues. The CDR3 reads CASSRPGGSNQPQHF. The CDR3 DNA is TGTGCCAGCAGTCGCCCAGGGGGCAGTAATCAGCCCCAGCATTTT.

The CDR3 protein is CATSLSRINEQFF. The CDR3 DNA reads as TGTGCCACCAGTCTATCTAGAATCAATGAGCAGTTCTTC. The gene calls are TRBV24-1 and TRBJ2-1; D remains ambiguous. V lost 6 bases and J 6 bases, leaving 11 bases between the germline ends. The length of the CDR3 is 13 residues. Germline V gene lookup returns CDR1 KGHDR and CDR2 SFDVKD.

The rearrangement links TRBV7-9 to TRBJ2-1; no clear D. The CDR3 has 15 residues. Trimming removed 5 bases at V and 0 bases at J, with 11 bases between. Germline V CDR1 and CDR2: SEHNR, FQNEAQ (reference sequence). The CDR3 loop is CASSPTSGSYNEQFF. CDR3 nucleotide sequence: TGTGCCAGCAGCCCTACATCGGGCTCCTACAATGAGCAGTTCTTC.

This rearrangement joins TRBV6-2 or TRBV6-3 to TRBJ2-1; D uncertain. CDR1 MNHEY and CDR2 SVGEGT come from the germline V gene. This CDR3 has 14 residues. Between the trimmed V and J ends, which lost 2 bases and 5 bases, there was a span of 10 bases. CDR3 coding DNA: TGTGCCAGCAGTTACCCCCCCGTAGACAATGAGCAGTTCTTC. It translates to CASSYPPVDNEQFF.

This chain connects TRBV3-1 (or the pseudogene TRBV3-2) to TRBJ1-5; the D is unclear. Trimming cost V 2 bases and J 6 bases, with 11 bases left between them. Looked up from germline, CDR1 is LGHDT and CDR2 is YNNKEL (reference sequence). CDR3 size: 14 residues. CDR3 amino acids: CASSQRVAGQPQHF. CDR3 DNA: TGTGCCAGCAGCCAAAGGGTCGCGGGTCAGCCCCAGCATTTT.